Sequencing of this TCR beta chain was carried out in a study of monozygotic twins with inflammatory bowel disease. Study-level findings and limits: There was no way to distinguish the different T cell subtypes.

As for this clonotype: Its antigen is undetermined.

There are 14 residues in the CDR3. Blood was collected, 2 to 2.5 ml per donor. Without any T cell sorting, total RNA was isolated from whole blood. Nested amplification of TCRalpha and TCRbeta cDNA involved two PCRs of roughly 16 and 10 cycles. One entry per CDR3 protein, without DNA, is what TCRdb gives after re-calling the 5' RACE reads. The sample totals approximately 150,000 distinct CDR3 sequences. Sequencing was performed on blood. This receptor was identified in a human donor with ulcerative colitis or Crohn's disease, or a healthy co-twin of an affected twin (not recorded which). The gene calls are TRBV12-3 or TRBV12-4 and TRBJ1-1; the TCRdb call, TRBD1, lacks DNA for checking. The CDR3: CASTQYEGATEAFF.